The TCR beta chain described here comes from a study of cytotoxic CD8 clonotypes in ibrutinib-treated CLL. Turning to the study itself: Among the samples, the mean was about 270,000 productive templates and roughly 100,000 productive rearrangements. General study findings and limits: Clonality showed a rise at ibrutinib response that reversed toward baseline at progression. Age-matched healthy donor levels were exceeded by baseline clonality, which tracked circulating CD8+ T-cell counts.

TCR beta library input comprised about 2 micrograms of genomic DNA from cryopreserved PBMCs. Produced via immunoSEQ multiplex PCR; TCRdb's table is partial and in-frame only. The sample has roughly 50,000 clones, 50% to 65% seen once. As concerns this clone: No antigen is known for it.

The CDR3 is 14 residues long. Trimming shortened V by 2 bases and J by 8 bases, and 12 bases separated the two germline ends. Germline values: CDR1 SNHLY, CDR2 FYNNEI. The receptor's source is a human donor with chronic lymphocytic leukemia. The chain joins TRBV2 to TRBJ2-2, with D possibly TRBD2 on 5 matching bases. The starting material was PBMCs, obtained after 24 months of ibrutinib treatment. CDR3 DNA sequence: TGTGCCAGCAGTGAAACGGAGGTGAAGGGGGAGCTGTTTTTT. It encodes CASSETEVKGELFF.